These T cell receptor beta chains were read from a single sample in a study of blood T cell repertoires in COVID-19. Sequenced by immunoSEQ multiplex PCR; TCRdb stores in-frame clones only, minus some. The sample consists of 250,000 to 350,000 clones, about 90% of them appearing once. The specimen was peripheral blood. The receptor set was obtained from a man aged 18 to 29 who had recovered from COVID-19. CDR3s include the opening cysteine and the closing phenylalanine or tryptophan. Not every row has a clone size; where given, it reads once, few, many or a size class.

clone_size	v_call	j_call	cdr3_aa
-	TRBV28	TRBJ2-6	CASSYDSSGANVLTF
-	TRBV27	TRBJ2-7	CASSPPRTGTGIEQYF
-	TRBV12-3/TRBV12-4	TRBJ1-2	CASSFTGGGYTF
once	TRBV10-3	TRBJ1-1	CAITDDSNEAFF
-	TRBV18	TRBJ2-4	CASSSTGFENIQYF
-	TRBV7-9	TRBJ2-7	CASSSPPGKQYF
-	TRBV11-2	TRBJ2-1	CASSLLQSYNEQFF
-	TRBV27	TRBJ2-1	CASSLILAGGNEQFF
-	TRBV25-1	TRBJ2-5	CASSEFQGPQETQYF
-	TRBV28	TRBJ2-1	CASSSLPSGGEQFF
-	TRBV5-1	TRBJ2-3	CASSLGQGHSDTQYF
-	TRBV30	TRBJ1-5	CALSGEVNSNQPQHF
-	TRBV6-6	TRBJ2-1	CASSSQGAQNEQFF
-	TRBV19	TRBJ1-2	CASSMGQGPYGYTF
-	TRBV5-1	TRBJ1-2	CASRVTGAYGYTF
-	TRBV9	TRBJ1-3	CASSGDLHSGNTIYF
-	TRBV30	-	CAWSGSGSEAFF
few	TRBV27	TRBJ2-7	CASSGTGLGYEQYF
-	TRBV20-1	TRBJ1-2	CSASNREGYTF
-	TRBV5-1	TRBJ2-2	CASSSGGGPTGELFF
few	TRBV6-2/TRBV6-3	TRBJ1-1	CASSYEIRGLNTEAFF
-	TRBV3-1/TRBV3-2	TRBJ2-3	CASSQVPGGTDTQYF
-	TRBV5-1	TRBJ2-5	CASSPLQETQYF
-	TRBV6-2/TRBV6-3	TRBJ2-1	CASSYSRGISYNEQFF
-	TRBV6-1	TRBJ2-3	CASSEAGGEQYF
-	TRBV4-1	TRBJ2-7	CASSQLTSGGPIYEQYF
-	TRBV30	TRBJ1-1	CAWSLPLTGGNTEAFF
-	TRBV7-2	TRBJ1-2	CASSPRTGYMVDGYTF
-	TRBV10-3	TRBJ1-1	CATGQGGPNTEAFF
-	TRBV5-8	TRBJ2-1	CASSNSGSSYNEQFF
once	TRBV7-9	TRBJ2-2	CASSLGQGRLQNTGELFF
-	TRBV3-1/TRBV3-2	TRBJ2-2	CATQAGGFGSGELFF
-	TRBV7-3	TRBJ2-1	CASSSGGSSYNEQFF
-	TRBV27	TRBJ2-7	CASSSQGYEQYF
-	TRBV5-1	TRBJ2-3	CASRIAGVADTQYF
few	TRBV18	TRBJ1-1	CASSPLLDTEAFF
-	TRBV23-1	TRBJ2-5	CASSLTLGGVQETQYF
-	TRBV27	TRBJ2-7	CASSLAPFYEQYF
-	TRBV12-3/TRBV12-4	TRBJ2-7	CASSSRSGYEQYF
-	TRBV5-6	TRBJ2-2	CASSYRDRVTGELFF
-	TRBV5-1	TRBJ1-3	CASSQRTGVGNTIYF
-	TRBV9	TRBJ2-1	CASSDGTSVDEQFF
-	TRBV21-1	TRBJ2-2	CASSVQGNTGELFF
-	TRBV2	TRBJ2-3	CASTKGGQYTDTQYF
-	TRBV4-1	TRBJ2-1	CASSPGSGRAGYNEQFF
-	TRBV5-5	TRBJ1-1	CASSLAGVTEAFF
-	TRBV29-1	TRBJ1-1	CSVDWQGNTEAFF
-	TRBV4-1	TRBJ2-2	CASSHLGLAGELFF
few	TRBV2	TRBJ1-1	CASSPDRDTEAFF
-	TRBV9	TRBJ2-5	CASSSLAAGGHQETQYF
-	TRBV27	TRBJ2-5	CASSTTGLQETQYF
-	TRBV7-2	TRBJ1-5	CASSLVGEPQHF
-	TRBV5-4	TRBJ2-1	CASSTGLAGVGEQFF
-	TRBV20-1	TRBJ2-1	CSARGTSGQFF